The rows below give T cell receptor beta chains drawn from one sample of a study of T-cell memory formation after mild COVID-19. TCRdb re-analysed the 5' RACE reads in MiXCR, keeping a single row per CDR3 protein. The repertoire has over 400,000 distinct CDR3 sequences, about 25% of them found once; the top ten carry approximately 14%. Sequencing was performed on PBMCs or a T cell subset sorted from them (not recorded which). These receptor sequences come from an adult woman who had mild COVID-19 (a few samples of this study predate the infection). Cell type and time point are not known. The CDR3 runs from the conserved cysteine through the conserved F or W. A D gene is named only where the DNA matches it firmly. Size is omitted from some rows. Given values are once, few, many or a class for expanded clones.

>TRBV5-6|.|TRBJ1-1|.
TGTGCCAGCAGCTTCCTACAGGGAGCACAGGCTTTCTTT
CASSFLQGAQAFF
>TRBV12-5|.|TRBJ2-1|TRBD2
TGTGCTAGTGGTTTGGTATGGGGAGCGGGAGTTGAGCAGTTCTTC
CASGLVWGAGVEQFF
>TRBV7-6|few|TRBJ2-2|.
TGTGCCAGCAGCTTGGGACGGGGGCGAGGAACCGGGGAGCTGTTTTTT
CASSLGRGRGTGELFF
>TRBV30|.|TRBJ1-5|.
TGTGCCTGGAGGGAAGGACGCAATCAGCCCCAGCATTTT
CAWREGRNQPQHF
>TRBV4-1|.|TRBJ2-7|.
TGCGCCAGCAGCCAAGAAGATAGTTACTACGAGCAGTACTTC
CASSQEDSYYEQYF
>TRBV7-2|few|TRBJ2-1|.
TGTGCCAGCAGCTTAGCGAGGAGGGATAGAGGGAATGAGCAGTTCTTC
CASSLARRDRGNEQFF
>TRBV30|few|TRBJ2-5|TRBD2
TGTGCCTGGAGCCCCGGGACTAGCAGGAAGACCCAGTACTTC
CAWSPGTSRKTQYF
>TRBV27|.|TRBJ1-1|.
TGTGCCAGCAGTTGGCGGGAGAACACTGAAGCTTTCTTT
CASSWRENTEAFF
>TRBV18|few|TRBJ1-1|.
TGTGCCAGCACCCTGGCGATGAACACTGAAGCTTTCTTT
CASTLAMNTEAFF
>TRBV7-9|.|TRBJ2-1|TRBD2
TGTGCCAGCAGCGCCCAGCGGGGGGAAAATGAGCAGTTCTTC
CASSAQRGENEQFF
>TRBV9|.|TRBJ2-3|.
TGTGCCAGCAGCGGGACAGCAGTAGGAGATACGCAGTATTTT
CASSGTAVGDTQYF
>TRBV18|few|TRBJ2-3|TRBD2
TGTGCCAGCTCACCAACTAGCGGGGGTACTAGCACAGATACGCAGTATTTT
CASSPTSGGTSTDTQYF
>TRBV20-1|few|TRBJ2-7|.
TGCAGTGCTAGAGGGAAGGGGAACTCCTACGAGCAGTACTTC
CSARGKGNSYEQYF
>TRBV30|.|TRBJ2-1|.
TGTGCCTGGAGTTTGGCCCGCTGGGATGAGCAGTTCTTC
CAWSLARWDEQFF
>TRBV5-1|few|TRBJ1-1|.
TGCGCCAGCAGATCTCCAGGGAACACTGAAGCTTTCTTT
CASRSPGNTEAFF
>TRBV5-1|.|TRBJ2-7|TRBD1
TGCGCCAGCAGCTCGACAGGGGCCTATTCCTACGAGCAGTACTTC
CASSSTGAYSYEQYF
>TRBV19|few|TRBJ1-2|TRBD1
TGTGCCAGTAGTACAACTCCGGACAGGGGCGGCTACACCTTC
CASSTTPDRGGYTF
>TRBV24-1|many|TRBJ2-1|.
TGTGCCACCTCGATGGGGGGTGAGCAGTTCTTC
CATSMGGEQFF
>TRBV7-9|.|TRBJ2-6|.
TGTGCCAGCAGCTTACCCAGGGGGGCTGGGGCCAACGTCCTGACTTTC
CASSLPRGAGANVLTF
>TRBV3-1|.|TRBJ2-7|.
TGTGCCAGCAGCCAGTCTACAGGGCAGAGGGCGAGGTCCGAGCAGTACTTC
CASSQSTGQRARSEQYF
>TRBV6-5|.|TRBJ1-6|TRBD1
TGTGCCAGCAGGCCCCAGGGGGGACACGGGAATTCACCCCTCCACTTT
CASRPQGGHGNSPLHF
>TRBV18|few|TRBJ1-1|.
TGTGCCAGCTCACCTCCAGAGGGCCGGAACGCTGAAGCTTTCTTT
CASSPPEGRNAEAFF
>TRBV6-5|once|TRBJ1-3|.
TGTGCCAGCATGGAGGCAGGACTCAGAAACACCATATATTTT
CASMEAGLRNTIYF
>TRBV7-9|few|TRBJ1-2|TRBD1
TGTGCCAGCAGCTTGAGGGGGCAAGGTGATGGCTACACCTTC
CASSLRGQGDGYTF
>TRBV7-8|.|TRBJ1-2|.
TGTGCCAGCAGCTTAAGTTCGGGCCCCTCTGGCTACACCTTC
CASSLSSGPSGYTF
>TRBV18|.|TRBJ1-1|.
TGTGCCAGCTCACTTAGGGACCAGAACACTGAAGCTTTCTTT
CASSLRDQNTEAFF
>TRBV7-9|.|TRBJ1-2|.
TGTGCCAGCAGCTTAGCTGGGGCAGGAAGGGGTGGCTACACCTTC
CASSLAGAGRGGYTF
>TRBV7-6|many|TRBJ2-7|.
TGTGCCAGCAGCTTAGGTGGTGGTGAGCAGTACTTC
CASSLGGGEQYF
>TRBV7-2|few|TRBJ1-5|TRBD1
TGTGCCAGCAGCCCCTCCCCAGGGGGCGTAGCTCAGCCCCAGCATTTT
CASSPSPGGVAQPQHF
>TRBV11-2|few|TRBJ1-6|TRBD1
TGTGCCAGCAGCCCGGACAGGGGGAATTCACCCCTCCACTTT
CASSPDRGNSPLHF
>TRBV4-1|.|TRBJ1-1|TRBD1
TGCGCCAGCAGCCAAGCAGGGGGCCCCGTTTCTGAAGCTTTCTTT
CASSQAGGPVSEAFF
>TRBV4-3|.|TRBJ1-2|.
TGCGCCAGCAGTTTAGGCGTCCCGGTCACTAACTATGGCTACACCTTC
CASSLGVPVTNYGYTF
>TRBV3-1|.|TRBJ1-1|.
TGTGCCAGCAGCCAAGAGAACGGTGAAGCTTTCTTT
CASSQENGEAFF
>TRBV7-2|many|TRBJ2-1|TRBD2
TGTGCCAGCAGCTTAGCGAATCTAGCGGGTGAGCAGTTCTTC
CASSLANLAGEQFF
>TRBV19|.|TRBJ2-7|.
TGTGCCAGTAGCGGGCGCACCTCCTACGAGCAGTACTTC
CASSGRTSYEQYF
>TRBV20-1|few|TRBJ2-1|.
TGCAGTGCTCAGTACAATGAGCAGTTCTTC
CSAQYNEQFF
>TRBV12-3/TRBV12-4|few|TRBJ1-1|.
TGTGCCAGCACCCGAAGGTACTCAGAAGCTTTCTTT
CASTRRYSEAFF
>TRBV5-1|.|TRBJ2-1|TRBD2
TGCGCCAGCAGCTCGCGGACTAGCGGGGTTTACAATGAGCAGTTCTTC
CASSSRTSGVYNEQFF
>TRBV24-1|.|TRBJ2-1|TRBD2
TGTGCCACCTCAAAAGGGACTAGCGGCTCCAATGAGCAGTTCTTC
CATSKGTSGSNEQFF
>TRBV7-9|few|TRBJ2-5|.
TGTGCGAGCACCGGCGGTTACCAAGAGACCCAGTACTTC
CASTGGYQETQYF
>TRBV9|.|TRBJ2-7|.
TGTGCCAGCAGCGTAGGTGGCGGGCCGGCCGAGCAGTACTTC
CASSVGGGPAEQYF
>TRBV13|few|TRBJ2-1|.
TGTGCCAGCAGCCCCCGTGGGGGGGGGCCTCCGAGGAATGAGCAGTTCTTC
CASSPRGGGPPRNEQFF
>TRBV29-1|.|TRBJ1-1|TRBD1
TGCAGCGTTGTAGTATGGACAGGGCGTGACACTGAAGCTTTCTTT
CSVVVWTGRDTEAFF